This TCR beta chain emerged from a study of blood T cells in healthy people across ages. Alongside a J-beta primer mix, a sample-barcoded 5' primer served in a second PCR lasting 7 to 11 cycles. TCRdb reprocessed the 5' RACE reads with MiXCR, giving one entry per CDR3 protein. The repertoire includes about 590,000 distinct CDR3 sequences, approximately 30% of them detected once, and approximately 14% sits in the top ten. Findings and caveats of the study: Long-lived and aged donors differed, with more naive CD4+ cells and higher diversity in the long-lived. Researchers report that TCR beta diversity correlated strongly with naive T cell percentage.

Points on this clonotype: The antigen is unknown.

The sequencing input was blood. The receptor comes from a woman of 80 years or more in good health.

The CDR3 sequence: CASSISRGAGETQYF. DNA of the CDR3: TGTGCCAGTAGTATCAGCCGGGGGGCTGGAGAGACCCAGTACTTC. This chain joins TRBV19 and TRBJ2-5; possible D gene TRBD2, 7 bases. V lost 3 bases, J lost 4 bases, and 15 bases lay in between. The length of the CDR3 is 15 residues. The germline CDR1 and CDR2 sequences are LNHDA and SQIVND (reference sequence).